These 23 T cell receptor beta chains were sequenced from one sample in a study of T-cell memory formation after mild COVID-19. MiXCR, applied by TCRdb to the 5' RACE reads, yields one record per CDR3 protein. This table has around 310,000 distinct CDR3 sequences, less than 20% appearing once. Sequences were obtained from PBMCs or a T cell subset sorted from them (not recorded which). These receptors came from a man aged 18-30 years who had mild COVID-19 (a few samples of this study predate the infection). Cell type and time point are not known.

V and J are TRBV5-1 and TRBJ1-4; the D is unclear. Germline values: CDR1 SGHRS, CDR2 YFSETQ. V was shortened by 0 bases and J by 0 bases, with 9 bases between the two germline ends. The length of the CDR3 is 16 residues. The chain's CDR3 is CASSLGPAATNEKLFF. For the CDR3, the DNA is TGCGCCAGCAGCTTGGGCCCGGCAGCAACTAATGAAAAACTGTTTTTT.

This clonotype was counted ten times or more. CDR3 sequence reads: CSVEVGGMNTEAFF. The CDR3 coding sequence is TGCAGCGTTGAAGTCGGGGGCATGAACACTGAAGCTTTCTTT. The V gene is TRBV29-1, the J gene TRBJ1-1; D might be TRBD1 (6 bases). V was trimmed by 1 base and J by 0 bases, leaving 9 bases between them. Germline lookup yields CDR1 SQVTM and CDR2 ANQGSEA. This CDR3 comprises 14 residues.

A few counts support this clonotype. The chain joins TRBV5-6 to TRBJ2-5; 7 bases map to TRBD1. The CDR3 loop spans 15 amino acids. CDR1 SGHDT and CDR2 YYEEEE come from the germline V gene. Germline trimming cut 1 base from V and 5 bases from J; bases unmatched to any gene: 8. The CDR3 region has the DNA TGTGCCAGCAGCTTGTCAGGCAGGGGGATGGAGACCCAGTACTTC. Translated, it gives CASSLSGRGMETQYF.

This clonotype showed up just a few times. The V and J genes are TRBV20-1 and TRBJ1-2; 10 positions agree with TRBD1. Germline CDR1 reads DFQATT; CDR2 reads SNEGSKA (reference sequence). This CDR3 spans 16 amino acids. Trimming at V came to 6 bases and at J to 4 bases, leaving 14 bases not matched to a gene. DNA of the CDR3: TGCAGTGCCATAGGAGGGACAGGGGCGACTCCCTATGGCTACACCTTC. It translates to CSAIGGTGATPYGYTF.

The J gene is TRBJ2-5, the V gene TRBV7-2; 7 nucleotides line up with TRBD1. V dropped 1 base and J dropped 3; count of bases not matched to a gene: 2. The germline CDR1 and CDR2 sequences are SGHTA and FQGNSA. CDR3 length: 14 residues. The DNA of the CDR3 is TGTGCCAGCAGCTTAGTCGGGACAGAAGAGACCCAGTACTTC. It translates to CASSLVGTEETQYF.

Ten or more counts support this clonotype. The chain uses TRBV6-2 or TRBV6-3 and TRBJ1-2; possibly TRBD1 for D (6 bases). Germline CDR1 and CDR2: MNHEY and SVGEGT. The CDR3 length is 17 residues. V lost 0 bases to trimming and J lost 3 bases, with 17 bases between them. This CDR3 reads CASSYSFRKNRDYGYTF. CDR3 nucleotide sequence: TGTGCCAGCAGTTACTCGTTTCGTAAAAACAGGGACTATGGCTACACCTTC.

This clonotype was seen at least ten times. The chain uses TRBV14 and TRBJ2-1; D is ambiguous. The CDR3 consists of 15 residues. CDR1 is SGHDN and CDR2 is FVKESK in the germline V gene. Trimming stripped 2 bases from V and 1 base from J, with 9 bases between. The chain's CDR3 is CASSQLSISYNEQFF. CDR3 bases: TGTGCCAGCAGCCAACTCTCCATATCCTACAATGAGCAGTTCTTC.

This clonotype was observed a handful of times. CDR3 sequence reads: CASRSGLSPSYEQYV. The CDR3 nucleotides are TGTGCCAGCAGATCAGGGTTATCCCCCTCCTACGAGCAGTACGTC. J is TRBJ2-7 and V is TRBV5-5; a possible D gene is TRBD1 (5 bases). The germline V gene encodes CDR1 SGHKS and CDR2 YYEKEE (reference sequence). Trimming cost V 5 bases and J 0 bases, with 15 bases left between them. This CDR3 has 15 amino acids.

This sequence joins TRBV5-6 and TRBJ2-1, with 7 bases identical to TRBD1. Germline loops: CDR1 SGHDT, CDR2 YYEEEE. The CDR3 runs 14 residues. Trimming took 4 bases from V and 7 from J; bases not matched to a gene: 8. CDR3 DNA: TGTGCCAGCAGCGTTAGACAGGGTCGGAATGAGCAGTTCTTC. It codes for CASSVRQGRNEQFF.

A few counts support this clonotype. V usage is TRBV12-3 or TRBV12-4 and J usage is TRBJ2-5; D might be TRBD1 or TRBD2, each matching 5 bases. This CDR3 is 14 amino acids long. V lost 1 base and J 3 bases, leaving 9 bases between the germline ends. The CDR3 reads CASSLGGIKETQYF. DNA for the CDR3: TGTGCCAGCAGTTTAGGGGGGATCAAAGAGACCCAGTACTTC.

The chain has TRBV20-1 and TRBJ2-2, with 8 bases lining up with TRBD2. Germline CDR1 is DFQATT and CDR2 is SNEGSKA (reference sequence). The CDR3 contains 15 residues. The junction had 11 bases not matched to a gene; V was cut back by 6 bases and J by 5 bases. CDR3 in DNA: TGCAGTGCCCAAAGCGGGGGCGGATCAACCGGGGAGCTGTTTTTT. This gives the protein CSAQSGGGSTGELFF.

This clonotype was detected a few times. This chain connects TRBV18 to TRBJ2-7; no definite D call. Trimming took off 2 bases at V and 2 bases at J, with 13 bases between the two ends. CDR3 length: 15 residues. Germline-derived CDR1 and CDR2 are KGHSH and LQKENI. As DNA, the CDR3 is TGTGCCAGCTCACCATACCATCGGTCTCCCTACGAGCAGTACGTC. This gives the protein CASSPYHRSPYEQYV.

The CDR3 spells CAISAPLLPAGNTIYF. The CDR3 DNA reads TGTGCCATCAGTGCTCCCCTCCTTCCCGCAGGAAACACCATATATTTT. The V call is TRBV10-3, the J call TRBJ1-3; no reliable D call. Germline V gives CDR1 ENHRY, CDR2 SYGVKD. Deletions cut 4 bases from V and 4 bases from J, with 17 bases between. The CDR3 runs to 16 residues.

The V gene is TRBV7-9, the J gene TRBJ1-1, with TRBD1 identical over 10 bases. V was clipped by 5 bases and J by 5 bases; unmatched bases: 8. CDR1 is SEHNR and CDR2 is FQNEAQ in the germline V gene (reference sequence). This CDR3 comprises 15 residues. The CDR3 spells CASSDTGTGVTEAFF. As DNA, the CDR3 is TGTGCCAGCAGCGACACCGGGACAGGGGTAACTGAAGCTTTCTTT.

The chain employs TRBV7-9 and TRBJ2-7; D is perhaps TRBD2 (7 bases). This CDR3 has 16 residues. Germline loops: CDR1 SEHNR, CDR2 FQNEAQ (reference sequence). V lost 5 bases, J lost 0 bases, and 17 bases lay in between. As DNA, the CDR3 is TGTGCCAGCAGCCGGTCGGGCGGGGGCAGCTCCTACGAGCAGTACGTC. Its protein is CASSRSGGGSSYEQYV.

The chain employs TRBV10-3 and TRBJ2-3; the D is unclear. Germline CDR1 and CDR2: ENHRY and SYGVKD. CDR3 length: 15 residues. Trimming took 0 bases from V and 2 from J, leaving 9 bases between them. Here the CDR3 reads CAISESRNPTDTQYF. As DNA, the CDR3 is TGTGCCATCAGTGAGTCGAGAAATCCCACAGATACGCAGTATTTT.

The chain combines TRBV5-1 with TRBJ2-7, with a weak D call TRBD1 (5 bases). This CDR3 is built from 14 residues. With 4 bases removed from V and 2 bases from J, the gap between germline ends came to 13 bases. Germline CDR1 SGHRS, CDR2 YFSETQ. The CDR3 nucleotides are TGCGCCAGCAGCCCCGACAGAAGTCCCTACGAGCAGTACTTC. Protein sequence: CASSPDRSPYEQYF.

This chain uses TRBV7-6 with TRBJ2-7, with D perhaps TRBD2 (5 bases). The germline V and J ends were trimmed by 7 bases and 3 bases, with 10 bases remaining between them. CDR1 and CDR2 (germline): SGHVS, FNYEAQ. The CDR3 loop spans 12 amino acids. The CDR3 region is CASMLEDYEQYF. CDR3 DNA sequence: TGTGCCAGCATGTTGGAGGACTACGAGCAGTACTTC.

This clonotype was detected a few times. The chain employs TRBV18 and TRBJ2-1; no reliable D call. V dropped 6 bases and J dropped 3 bases, with 12 bases sitting between them. There are 14 residues in the CDR3. Per the germline V gene, CDR1 is KGHSH and CDR2 is LQKENI. CDR3 nucleotides: TGTGCCAGCTCCCTAGGGTCGGACTACAATGAGCAGTTCTTC. Its translation is CASSLGSDYNEQFF.

This clonotype appeared a few times. The chain carries TRBV20-1 and TRBJ2-7, with TRBD1 matching over 8 bases. CDR1 and CDR2 from the germline V gene are DFQATT and SNEGSKA (reference sequence). There are 15 residues in the CDR3. Trimming took 0 bases from V and 2 from J; bases not matched to a gene: 6. The CDR3 region is CSARDSGGSPYEQYV. The DNA of the CDR3 is TGCAGTGCTAGAGACTCAGGGGGCTCCCCCTACGAGCAGTACGTC.

This chain uses TRBV19 with TRBJ2-3; D gene uncertain. Germline CDR1 reads LNHDA; CDR2 reads SQIVND (reference sequence). This CDR3 spans 13 amino acids. V was trimmed by 4 bases and J by 0 bases, leaving 5 bases between them. CDR3 sequence: CASSTESTDTQYF. The CDR3 bases are TGTGCCAGTAGTACGGAGAGCACAGATACGCAGTATTTT.

This clonotype was picked up a small number of times. The chain recombines TRBV29-1 with TRBJ2-1; unclear D gene. The ends were cut back, 5 bases at V and 2 bases at J, with 10 bases in the middle. The CDR3 length is 13 residues. Germline-derived CDR1 and CDR2 are SQVTM and ANQGSEA. This CDR3 is CSVSRQTYNEQFF. CDR3 DNA sequence: TGCAGCGTTTCGCGGCAAACCTACAATGAGCAGTTCTTC.

The J gene is TRBJ2-7, the V gene TRBV5-1; TRBD1 aligns across 10 bases. This CDR3 is built from 13 residues. J lost 6 bases, V lost 3 bases, and 3 bases had no gene match. Germline V gives CDR1 SGHRS, CDR2 YFSETQ. In nucleotides, the CDR3 is TGCGCCAGCAGCTGGCGGGACAGGGGCGAGCAGTACTTC. Encoded protein: CASSWRDRGEQYF.